Described below is a single TCR beta chain sequence and its context. This sample was included in a study of cytomegalovirus exposure and HLA in healthy donors. The CDR3 extends over 16 amino acids. Looked up from germline, CDR1 is SGDLS and CDR2 is YYNGEE. V dropped 0 bases and J dropped 1 base, with 13 bases sitting between them. The PCR used 60 Vbeta and 13 Jbeta primers. Sequencing was performed with immunoSEQ multiplex PCR; in TCRdb, only in-frame clones are kept and a portion is missing. Here the sample spans around 100,000 clones, 65% being singletons. The V and J genes are TRBV9 and TRBJ1-2; D remains unclear. Sequenced input: PBMCs. This receptor was obtained from a man younger than 45 in good health and CMV-seropositive. CDR3 amino acids: CASSVAPQQYNYGYTF. The CDR3 region has the DNA TGTGCCAGCAGCGTAGCCCCCCAACAGTATAACTATGGCTACACCTTC.